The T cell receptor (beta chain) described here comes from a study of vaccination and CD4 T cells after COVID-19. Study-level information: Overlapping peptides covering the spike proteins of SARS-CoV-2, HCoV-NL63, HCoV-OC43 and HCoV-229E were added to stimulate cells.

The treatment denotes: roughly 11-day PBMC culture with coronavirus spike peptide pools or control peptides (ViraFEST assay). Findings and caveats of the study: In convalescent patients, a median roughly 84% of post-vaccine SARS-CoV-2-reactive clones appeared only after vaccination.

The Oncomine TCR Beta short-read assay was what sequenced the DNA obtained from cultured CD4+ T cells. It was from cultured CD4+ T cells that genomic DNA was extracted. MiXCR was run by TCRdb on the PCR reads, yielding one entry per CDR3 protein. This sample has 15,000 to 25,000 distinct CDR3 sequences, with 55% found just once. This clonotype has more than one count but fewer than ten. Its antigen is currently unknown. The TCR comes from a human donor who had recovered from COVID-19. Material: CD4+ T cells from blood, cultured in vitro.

The CDR3 here is CAWSRGGSRMETQYF. CDR3 DNA: TGTGCCTGGAGTAGGGGCGGGAGTCGGATGGAGACCCAGTACTTC. The chain links TRBV30 to TRBJ2-5, with 7 nucleotides matching TRBD2. The germline CDR1 and CDR2 sequences are GTSNPN and SVGIG (reference sequence). V shed 2 bases and J 5 bases; nucleotides not matched to a gene: 11. The CDR3 has 15 residues.